The T cell receptor (beta chain) described here comes from a study of spatial heterogeneity in lung cancer. Study-wide context: There were consistently more beta-chain sequences detected than alpha-chain sequences.

With V trimmed by 5 bases and J by 9 bases, 5 bases remained unmatched. CDR3 length: 14 amino acids. Looked up from germline, CDR1 is SGHAT and CDR2 is FQNNGV. This clonotype was recorded at least ten times. Its antigen is not identified. General study points: TCRs found ubiquitously expanded in tumor appeared in blood more at resection than at follow-up.

A unique molecular identifier was attached to every TCR cDNA molecule. Each CDR3 protein is one row after TCRdb ran MiXCR on the 5' RACE reads. The profile shows 77,000 or so distinct CDR3 sequences, about a fifth of them singletons. Time point given: sample taken at primary tumor resection. Unsorted samples of tumor, nontumor lung or frozen PBMC had their whole RNA sequenced. The TCR was taken from a male donor with early-stage non-small cell lung cancer. The sample was PBMCs, taken at surgery. The rearrangement uses TRBV11-2 and TRBJ1-6; TRBD1 agrees at 9 bases. CDR3 in DNA: TGTGCCAGCAGCCTGGGGACAGGGTCTTCACCCCTCCACTTT. Protein product: CASSLGTGSSPLHF.